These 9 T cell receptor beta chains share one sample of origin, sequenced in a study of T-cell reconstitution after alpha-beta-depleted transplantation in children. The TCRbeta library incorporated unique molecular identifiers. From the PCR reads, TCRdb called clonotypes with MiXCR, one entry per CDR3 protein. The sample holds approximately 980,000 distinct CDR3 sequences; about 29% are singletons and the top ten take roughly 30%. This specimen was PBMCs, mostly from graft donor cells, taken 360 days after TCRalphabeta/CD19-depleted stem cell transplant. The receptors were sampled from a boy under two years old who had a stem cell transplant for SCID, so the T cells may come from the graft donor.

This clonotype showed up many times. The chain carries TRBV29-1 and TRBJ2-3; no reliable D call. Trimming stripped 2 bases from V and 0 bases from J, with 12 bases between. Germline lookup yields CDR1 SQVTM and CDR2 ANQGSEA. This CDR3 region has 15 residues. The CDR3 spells CSVETRFTSTDTQYF. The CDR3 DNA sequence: TGCAGCGTTGAAACACGGTTTACTAGCACAGATACGCAGTATTTT.

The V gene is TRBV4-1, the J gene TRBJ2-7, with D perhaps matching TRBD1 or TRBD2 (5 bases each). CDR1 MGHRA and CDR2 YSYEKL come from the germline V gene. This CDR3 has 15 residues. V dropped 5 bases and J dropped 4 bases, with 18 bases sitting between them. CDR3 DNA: TGCGCCAGCAGCTCTGGGAAAGGGACCGGTTACGAGCAGTACTTC. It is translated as CASSSGKGTGYEQYF.

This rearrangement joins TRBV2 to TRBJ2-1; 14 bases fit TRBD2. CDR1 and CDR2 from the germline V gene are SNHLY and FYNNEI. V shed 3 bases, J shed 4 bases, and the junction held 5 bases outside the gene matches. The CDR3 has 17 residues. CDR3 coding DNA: TGTGCCAGCAGTGATGCCCGACTAGCGGGGGGGTACAATGAGCAGTTCTTC. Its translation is CASSDARLAGGYNEQFF.

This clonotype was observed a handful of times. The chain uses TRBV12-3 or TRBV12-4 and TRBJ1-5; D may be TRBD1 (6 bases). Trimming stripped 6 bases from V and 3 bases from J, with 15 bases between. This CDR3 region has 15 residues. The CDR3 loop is CASRYREEHNQPQHF. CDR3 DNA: TGTGCCAGCAGGTACAGGGAGGAGCACAATCAGCCCCAGCATTTT.

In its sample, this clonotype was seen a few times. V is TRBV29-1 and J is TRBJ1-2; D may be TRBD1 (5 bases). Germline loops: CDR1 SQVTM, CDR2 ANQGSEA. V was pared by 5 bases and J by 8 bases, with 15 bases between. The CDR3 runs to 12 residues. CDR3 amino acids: CSVYEGSRGYTF. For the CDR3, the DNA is TGCAGCGTTTACGAGGGGTCTAGAGGCTACACCTTC.

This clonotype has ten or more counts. CDR3 sequence (DNA): TGTGCCAGCAGTTTAGGGGACCGATCTAATGAAAAACTGTTTTTT. Translated: CASSLGDRSNEKLFF. J is TRBJ1-4 and V is TRBV12-3 or TRBV12-4; D may be TRBD1 (5 bases). The CDR3 has 15 amino acids. Between the trimmed V and J ends, which lost 1 base and 3 bases, there was a span of 9 bases.

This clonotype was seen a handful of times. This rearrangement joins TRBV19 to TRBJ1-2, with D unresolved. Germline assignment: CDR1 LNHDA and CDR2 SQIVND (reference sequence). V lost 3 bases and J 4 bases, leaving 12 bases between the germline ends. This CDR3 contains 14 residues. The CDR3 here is CASSISPGAYGYTF. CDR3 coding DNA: TGTGCCAGTAGTATCTCACCCGGAGCCTATGGCTACACCTTC.

The CDR3 loop is CASSGGARGDTQYF. In DNA form, the CDR3 reads TGCGCCAGCAGCGGCGGGGCCCGGGGGGATACGCAGTATTTT. The V and J genes are TRBV5-1 and TRBJ2-3; the D gene is possibly TRBD2 (6 bases). Trimming stripped 4 bases from V and 6 bases from J, with 15 bases between. CDR1 is SGHRS and CDR2 is YFSETQ in the germline V gene. This CDR3 is 14 amino acids long.

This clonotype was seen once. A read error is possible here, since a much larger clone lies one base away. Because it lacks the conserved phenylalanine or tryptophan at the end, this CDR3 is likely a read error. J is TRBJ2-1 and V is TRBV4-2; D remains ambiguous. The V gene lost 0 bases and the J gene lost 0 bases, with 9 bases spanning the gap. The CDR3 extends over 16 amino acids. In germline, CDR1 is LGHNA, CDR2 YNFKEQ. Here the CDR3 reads CASSQEGTSSYNEQFL. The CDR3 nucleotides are TGTGCCAGCAGCCAAGAAGGCACAAGCTCCTACAATGAGCAGTTCTTA.